This T cell receptor (beta chain) emerged from a study of CD8 T cells in Susac syndrome (dated by TCRdb to 2018 to 2020). Some background on the complete study: Whether CD8+ T cell activation and differentiation in Susac syndrome was antigen driven was tested using repertoire sequencing. The clonality of the CD8+ T cell repertoire was compared across some eleven healthy donors, 14 Susac syndrome patients and under 18 multiple sclerosis patients.

With regard to this clonotype: It has no known antigen specificity. Base qualities are not recorded, but no much larger clone differs from it by a single base.

Peripheral blood CD8+ and CD4+ T cells from healthy donors, Susac syndrome patients and multiple sclerosis patients were profiled by high-throughput TCR beta sequencing. Healthy donors were included as age- and sex-matched controls. Bulk CD8+ and CD4+ T cells were purified by magnetic negative isolation, whereas CD8+ TEMRA cells were enriched by FACS. Blood was drawn into EDTA tubes, processed within 24 hours, and PBMCs were isolated by density gradient centrifugation. PBMCs intended for TCR sequencing were cryopreserved in liquid nitrogen and thawed later in a water bath at 37 degrees C. The sorted or isolated CD4+, CD8+ and CD8+ TEMRA cells had a purity of 90% or higher. Per the germline V gene, SGHDT is the CDR1 and YYEEEE is the CDR2. Inclusive of the bounding cysteine and phenylalanine, the CDR3 is 14 residues long. The kept DNA is CDR3 alone, 42 bases in frame from the first base. V loses 2 bases of germline sequence and J loses 8 bases, and the interval between the two ends is 16 bases.

The investigation overall reported the following: The number of individuals in the TCR sequencing and HLA analysis was recognized as being relatively small.

RNA was extracted using the RNeasy kit, and roughly 0.45 to 1 microgram was reverse transcribed with random hexamers. The immunoSEQ multiplex PCR assay, covering 54 Vbeta and 13 Jbeta segments, was used to amplify TCR beta CDR3 regions. To correct PCR amplification bias, a synthetic template baseline was used for both primer optimization and computational correction. Per the source publication's procedure: Reads were assigned to V, D and J genes according to IMGT and analyzed in immunoSEQ Analyzer, with only productive sequences retained. Clonality was computed as one minus Shannon entropy normalized by log2 of the number of productive unique sequences. For each patient and control, public and private clones were evaluated among the 100 most prevalent clones. Clones were defined as Susac-specific when absent from the healthy and MS cohorts, from fewer than 1,200 published viral clones and from other ImmuneACCESS disease sequences. TCRdb passed the public sequencing reads through fastp at Q25 and MiXCR, retaining productive beta sequences. Every CDR3 protein is listed once, alongside the most common genes and DNA of its rows. TCRdb, not the original authors, processed these V and J calls. The sample table holds tens of thousands of distinct CDR3 sequences, of which more than 85% were seen once. The top ten hold less than 0.55% of the sample.

Recombination joined TRBV5-6 with TRBJ1-2; the D region possibly corresponds to TRBD1 (6 bases align). The TCR sequence derives from a human donor in good health. The material sequenced was CD8+ T cells from PBMCs. Here the CDR3 is given as CASSFPGDTEGYTF. At the DNA level, the sequence is TGTGCCAGCAGCTTCCCAGGGGACACCGAAGGCTACACCTTC.